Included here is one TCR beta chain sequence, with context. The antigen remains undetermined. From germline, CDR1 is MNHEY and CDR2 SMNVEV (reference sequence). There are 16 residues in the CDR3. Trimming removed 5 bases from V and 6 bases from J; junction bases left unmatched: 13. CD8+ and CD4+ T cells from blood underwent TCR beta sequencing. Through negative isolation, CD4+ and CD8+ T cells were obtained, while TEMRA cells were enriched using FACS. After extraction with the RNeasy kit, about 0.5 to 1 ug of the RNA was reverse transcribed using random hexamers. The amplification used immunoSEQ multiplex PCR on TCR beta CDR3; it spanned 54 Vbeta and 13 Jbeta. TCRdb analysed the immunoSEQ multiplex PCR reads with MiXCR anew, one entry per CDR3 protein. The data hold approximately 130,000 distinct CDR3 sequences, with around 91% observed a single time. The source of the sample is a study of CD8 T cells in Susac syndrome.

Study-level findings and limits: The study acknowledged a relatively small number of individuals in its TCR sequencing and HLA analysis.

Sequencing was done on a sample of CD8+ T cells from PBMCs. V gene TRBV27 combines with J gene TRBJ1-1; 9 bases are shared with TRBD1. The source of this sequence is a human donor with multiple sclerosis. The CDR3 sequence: CASSDMGQGLRAEAFF. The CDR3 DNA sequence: TGTGCCAGCAGTGACATGGGACAGGGCTTACGAGCTGAAGCTTTCTTT.